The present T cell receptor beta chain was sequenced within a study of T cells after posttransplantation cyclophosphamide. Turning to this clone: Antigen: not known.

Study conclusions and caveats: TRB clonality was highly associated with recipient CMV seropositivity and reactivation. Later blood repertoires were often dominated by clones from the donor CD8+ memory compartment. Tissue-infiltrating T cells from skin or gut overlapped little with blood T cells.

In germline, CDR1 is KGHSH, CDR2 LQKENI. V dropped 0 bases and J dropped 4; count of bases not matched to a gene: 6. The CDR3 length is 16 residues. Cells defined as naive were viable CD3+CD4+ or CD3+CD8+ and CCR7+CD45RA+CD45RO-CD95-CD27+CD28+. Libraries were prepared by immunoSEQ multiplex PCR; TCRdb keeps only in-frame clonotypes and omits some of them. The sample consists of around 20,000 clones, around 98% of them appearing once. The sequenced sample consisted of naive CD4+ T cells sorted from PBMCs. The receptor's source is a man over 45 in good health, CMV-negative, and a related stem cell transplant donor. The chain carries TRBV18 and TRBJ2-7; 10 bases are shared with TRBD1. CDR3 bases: TGTGCCAGCTCACCACCGTCTGGACAGGGGGATTACGAGCAGTACTTC. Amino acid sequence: CASSPPSGQGDYEQYF.